This T cell receptor (beta chain) was profiled in a study of T cells expressing NK-cell markers. To note about this clonotype: What it binds is not known.

Germline V gives CDR1 MNHNS, CDR2 SASEGT. The CDR3 spans 15 residues. UMIs accompanied the 5'RACE template switching by which TCR beta cDNA was made. TCRdb reprocessed the 5' RACE reads, keeping one entry per CDR3 protein, no DNA. The table counts 500,000 to 700,000 distinct CDR3 sequences; approximately 4% lies in the top ten. Study-wide findings and caveats: Certain NKG2C+ T cell clones were expanded, and their HCMV specificity remained unclear. Of the CD8+ T cells in roughly 6 donors, 1.0-7.0% belonged to dominant NKG2C+ clonotypes.

This TCR was recovered from a young man in good health. The sequenced sample consisted of blood T cells: a sorted CD56 or NKG2C T cell subset, CD4+ or CD8+ T cells, or bulk PBMC T cells (not recorded which). The gene calls are TRBV6-1 and TRBJ2-7; TCRdb returns TRBD1, unconfirmable since there is no DNA. The CDR3 here is CASSPPPPRAYEQYF.